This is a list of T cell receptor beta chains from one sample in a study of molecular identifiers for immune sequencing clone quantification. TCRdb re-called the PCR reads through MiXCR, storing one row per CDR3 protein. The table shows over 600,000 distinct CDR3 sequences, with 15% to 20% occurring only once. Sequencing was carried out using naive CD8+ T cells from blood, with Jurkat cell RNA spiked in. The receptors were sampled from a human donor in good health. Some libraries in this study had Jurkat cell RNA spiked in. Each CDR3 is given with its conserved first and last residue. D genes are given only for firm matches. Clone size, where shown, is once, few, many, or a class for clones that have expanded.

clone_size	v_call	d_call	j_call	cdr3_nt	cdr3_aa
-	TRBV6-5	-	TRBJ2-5	TGTGCCAGCAGCCCCCCTTGGTGGGGCGGGGAGACCCAGTACTTC	CASSPPWWGGETQYF
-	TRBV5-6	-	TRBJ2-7	TGTGCCAGCAGCTTGGCAGACAGCCCCTACGAGCAGTACTTC	CASSLADSPYEQYF
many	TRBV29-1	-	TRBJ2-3	TGCAGCGTTGAAGATTCACAGGGTCCCACAGATACGCAGTATTTT	CSVEDSQGPTDTQYF
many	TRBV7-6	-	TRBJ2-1	TGTGCCAGCAGCTTATTTCGCCCGGGCAATGAGCAGTTCTTC	CASSLFRPGNEQFF
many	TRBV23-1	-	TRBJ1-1	TGCGCCAGCAGTCAACCCCCCAGAGGATTGAACACTGAAGCTTTCTTT	CASSQPPRGLNTEAFF
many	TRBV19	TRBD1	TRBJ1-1	TGTGCCAGTAGTGCCTACAGGGGCCCGAACACTGAAGCTTTCTTT	CASSAYRGPNTEAFF
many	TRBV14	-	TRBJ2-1	TGTGCCAGCAGCCAAGTCGGGAGTGTCCACAATGAGCAGTTCTTC	CASSQVGSVHNEQFF
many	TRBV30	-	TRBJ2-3	TGTGCCTGGGGGGGACTCCAACACCCAGATACGCAGTATTTT	CAWGGLQHPDTQYF
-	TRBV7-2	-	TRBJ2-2	TGTGCCAGCAGCTTCCGGGGAGGGGGCCCTCCGAACACCGGGGAGCTGTTTTTT	CASSFRGGGPPNTGELFF
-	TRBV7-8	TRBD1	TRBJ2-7	TGTGCCAGCGATCGAATAAAACCGAGGACAGGGGGTAAGGACGAGCAGTACTTC	CASDRIKPRTGGKDEQYF
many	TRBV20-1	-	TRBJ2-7	TGCAGTGCTAGGGCGGGCCTTAGCTCCTACGAGCAGTACTTC	CSARAGLSSYEQYF
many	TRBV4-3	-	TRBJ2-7	TGCGCCAGCAGCCCTACCGGCGCGCAATCCTACGAGCAGTACTTC	CASSPTGAQSYEQYF
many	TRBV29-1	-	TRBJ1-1	TGCAGCGTTGAGTTGCAGTACCACACTGAAGCTTTCTTT	CSVELQYHTEAFF
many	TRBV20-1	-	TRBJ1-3	TGCAGTGCTGATACAGGGATTGGGTCTGGAAACACCATATATTTT	CSADTGIGSGNTIYF
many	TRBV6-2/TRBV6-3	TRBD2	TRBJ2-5	TGTGCCAGCAAACCGACGACTAGCGGGGGTCACCAAGAGACCCAGTACTTC	CASKPTTSGGHQETQYF
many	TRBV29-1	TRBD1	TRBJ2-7	TGCAGCGTTGCAGTTGACAGGGGCTACGAGCAGTACTTC	CSVAVDRGYEQYF
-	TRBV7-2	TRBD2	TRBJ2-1	TGTGCCAGCAGAAGTCGAACGGGACTAGGTTTAAATGAGCAGTTCTTC	CASRSRTGLGLNEQFF
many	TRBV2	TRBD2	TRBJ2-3	TGTGCCAGCAGTGATGAGGAACTAGCGGGGGGCACAGATACGCAGTATTTT	CASSDEELAGGTDTQYF
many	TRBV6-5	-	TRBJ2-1	TGTGCCAGCAGTGCGCAGGGGATTGAGCAGTTCTTC	CASSAQGIEQFF
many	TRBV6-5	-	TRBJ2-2	TGTGCCAGCAGTTATAATTCGAACACCGGGGAGCTGTTTTTT	CASSYNSNTGELFF
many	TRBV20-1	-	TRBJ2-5	TGTCCCGTAGGGGGGGACCAAGAGACCCAGTACTTC	CPVGGDQETQYF
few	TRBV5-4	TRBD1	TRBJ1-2	TGTGCCAGCAGCCCCTGGACAGGGGGACATGGCTACACCTTC	CASSPWTGGHGYTF
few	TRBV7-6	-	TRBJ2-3	TGTGCCAGCAGCTTGAAACAGGGCCCCACAGATACGCAGTATTTT	CASSLKQGPTDTQYF
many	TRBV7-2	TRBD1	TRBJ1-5	TGTGCCAGCAGCCCAAGATCAGGACAGGGGGCGTGGGCCCAGCATTTT	CASSPRSGQGAWAQHF
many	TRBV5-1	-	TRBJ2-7	TGCGCCAGCAGCATCGGGACGCCCCTCTTCGAGCAGTACTTC	CASSIGTPLFEQYF
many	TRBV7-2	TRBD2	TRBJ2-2	TGTGCCAGCAGCTCGGGACTAGCGGGAGTAGTTAGGAACACCGGGGAGCTGTTTTTT	CASSSGLAGVVRNTGELFF
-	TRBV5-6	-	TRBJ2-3	TGTGCCAGCAGCTTGGGGTTGGGGGGGGGGGGCGCAGATACGCAGTATTTT	CASSLGLGGGGADTQYF
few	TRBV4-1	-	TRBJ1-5	TGCGCCAGCAGCCGAGCTCAGGGAAATAGCAATCAGCCCCAGCATTTT	CASSRAQGNSNQPQHF
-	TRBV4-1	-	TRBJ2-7	TGCGCCAGCAGCCCCACCAAGAATACCTACGAGCAGTACTTC	CASSPTKNTYEQYF
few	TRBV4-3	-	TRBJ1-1	TGCGCCAGCAGCCAGAGGGTAACGGCGATCACTGAAGCTTTCTTT	CASSQRVTAITEAFF
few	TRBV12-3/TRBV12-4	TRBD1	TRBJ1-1	TGTGCCAGCAGTATCTACAGGGGGGAGAACACTGAAGCTTTCTTT	CASSIYRGENTEAFF
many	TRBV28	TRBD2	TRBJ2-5	TGTGCCAGCAGTTTAGTCGGGGGGTTGTACCAAGAGACCCAGTACTTC	CASSLVGGLYQETQYF
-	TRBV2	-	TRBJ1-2	TGTGCCAGCATCGGTCGTCCAGGGGATACCTTC	CASIGRPGDTF
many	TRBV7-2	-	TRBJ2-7	TGTGCCAGCAGCTTTTTCCGAGGCGGGGCCTACGAGCAGTACTTC	CASSFFRGGAYEQYF
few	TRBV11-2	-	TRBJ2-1	TGTGCCAGCAGATCTGGACCGAGCTCCTACAATGAGCAGTTCTTC	CASRSGPSSYNEQFF
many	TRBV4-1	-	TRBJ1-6	TGCGCCAGCAGCCAAGAAGTAGTGACCAGCCTTCGTCATAATTCACCCCTCCACTTT	CASSQEVVTSLRHNSPLHF
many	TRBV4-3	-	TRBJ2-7	TGCGCCAGCAGCCAAGCTGGGGACCCGTCCTACGAGCAGTACTTC	CASSQAGDPSYEQYF
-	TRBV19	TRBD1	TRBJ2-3	TGTGCCAGTAGTATACAGGGGGCTAGTACAGATACGCAGTATTTT	CASSIQGASTDTQYF
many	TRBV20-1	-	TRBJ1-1	TGCAGTGCTAGAGGAGTGGACACTGAAGCTTTCTTT	CSARGVDTEAFF
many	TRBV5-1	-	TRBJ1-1	TGCGCCAGCAGTTTAACGTTCGACATGAACACTGAAGCTTTCTTT	CASSLTFDMNTEAFF